This TCR beta chain is from a study of shared clonotypes between healthy human individuals (dated by TCRdb to about 2020). About the full investigation: The cohort comprised a couple of women and a few men aged 18 to 49 years. To estimate repertoire size and how much clonotypes are shared between individuals, the study performed deep sequencing of blood TCR repertoires from roughly five healthy adults. To increase sequencing depth and limit assay-specific biases, different laboratories used diverse techniques to prepare libraries and sequence TCR repertoires. Per donor, leukapheresis produced somewhere between about 0.85 and 10 billion PBMCs. For each donor, three plates each were used for CD4 naive and CD4 memory, two plates were used for CD8 naive, and one plate was used for CD8 memory. Study-wide findings and limitations: Incomplete sequencing was indicated by rarefaction of sorted-subset datasets, despite the large sequencing depth. Based on pairwise subsampling, the degree of clonotype sharing among donors was expected to be affected by sequencing depth. Across a few donors, 4.5% to 6.5% of naive CD4, around 3.5% of naive CD8, 2.3% of memory CD4, and roughly 0.41% of memory CD8 clonotypes were shared. Clonotypes shared by all four sorted-subset donors showed higher generation probabilities than non-shared clonotypes. Because the study included a small number of donors, the genetic and exposure-history diversity represented was limited. Sampling was restricted to blood, and TCR repertoires in tissues likely differ from the TCR repertoires found in blood. Larger estimated clonotype richness was generally found for naive subsets than for memory subsets.

On this clone itself: No antigen is known for it. No per-base quality is available; no much larger clone lies one base away.

The donors were healthy, HIV-negative adults who had no recently reported acute infections or vaccinations. Every donor was a Caucasian adult living in Nashville, Tennessee, USA. CD8 memory samples were composed of magnetically selected CD45RO+ cells combined with CCR7-negative CD45RA+ effector memory (TemRA) cells. Blood was collected by leukapheresis, and PBMCs were isolated by Ficoll-Histopaque density gradient centrifugation and then cryopreserved in liquid nitrogen vapor phase. Purity and quantity of every magnetically sorted T cell population were checked by analytical flow cytometry. Each sorted fraction had its genomic DNA isolated and then quantified by UV absorbance on a Nanodrop 2000c. Using the deep immunoSEQ assay, multiplex PCR amplified TCR CDR3 regions from genomic DNA. Genomic DNA extracted from each cell subset was distributed evenly over all wells of several immunoSEQ 96-well plates, and each plate served as one replicate. Each replicate PCR for sorted subsets received 150 to 250 ng genomic DNA, equal to tens of thousands of T cell genomes. Purified libraries were quantified with a Qubit 3.0 fluorometer, sized on a Bioanalyzer 2100, and re-quantified with the KAPA Library Quantification kit. A separate single-read 150-cycle Illumina NextSeq 550 flow cell was used to sequence each immunoSEQ 96-well plate. The paper's processing steps were these. The immunoSEQ output contained only junctional sequences without quality scores, so filtering could not match that applied to full-length reads. Sequences were annotated with PyIR, a Python wrapper for IgBLAST v1.9, using IMGT germline references to assign V/J genes and CDR3. Reads were removed for weak V/J assignments (E-value above 1e-6), missing CDR3, stop codons, out-of-frame junctions, or ambiguous translated residues. V3J clonotypes were defined as sequences sharing an identical inferred V gene, J gene, and CDR3 amino acid sequence. The percentage overlap between two repertoires was calculated by dividing the number of shared unique clonotypes by the size of the smaller repertoire. Richness of each repertoire was evaluated using RTK rarefaction, the Chao1 estimator, and Recon v2.1 estimates of unobserved clonotypes. Generation probabilities for all TCRbeta clonotypes obtained by the gDNA method from a handful of donors were computed using OLGA. Entries here come from immuneACCESS through TCRdb and include only in-frame sequences with V and J called. Some clones fail to appear in such tables; in the studies checked, an unresolved V gene covers under half of the shortfall, and the cause of the remainder is unknown. D and trimming were read from the DNA, whereas the V and J calls and clone size are those reported in that table. The sample contains 650,000 to 700,000 clones, 90% of them found a single time. The ten largest clones take up 34% of the sample.

Deletion took 10 bases off V and 5 bases off J, with a span of 18 bases between the germline ends. The CDR3, cysteine through phenylalanine, is 13 amino acids long. The DNA shown is the 39-base CDR3, in frame from base 1. In the germline V gene, CDR1 corresponds to ENHRY and CDR2 to SYGVKD. The TCR sequence derives from a man aged 18 to 30 in good health. Some clones in this sample may be carry-over from other donors' samples. The sample was memory CD8+ T cells from PBMCs. According to the study, the label for this sample's cell subset or site signals: CD45RO+ cells pooled with CCR7-negative TemRA cells. The chain is made from TRBV10-3 and TRBJ2-7; 5 matching bases give a weak D call of TRBD2. The CDR3 reads CATQRGRGDEQYF. The DNA sequence follows: TGTGCCACCCAACGGGGTCGTGGGGACGAGCAGTACTTC.